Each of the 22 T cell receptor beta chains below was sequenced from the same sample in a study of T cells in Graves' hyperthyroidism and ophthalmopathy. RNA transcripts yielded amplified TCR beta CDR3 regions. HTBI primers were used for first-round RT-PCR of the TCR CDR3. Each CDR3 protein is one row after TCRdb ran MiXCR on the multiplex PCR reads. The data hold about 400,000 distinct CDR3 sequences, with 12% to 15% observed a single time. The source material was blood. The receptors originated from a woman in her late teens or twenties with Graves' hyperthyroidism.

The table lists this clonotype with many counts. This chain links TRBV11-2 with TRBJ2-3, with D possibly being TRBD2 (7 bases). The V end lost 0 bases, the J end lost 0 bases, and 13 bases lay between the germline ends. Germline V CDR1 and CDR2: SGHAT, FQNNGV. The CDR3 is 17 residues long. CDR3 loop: CASSLDRGGTSTDTQYF. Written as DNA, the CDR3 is TGTGCCAGCAGCTTAGATAGGGGGGGGACTAGCACAGATACGCAGTATTTT.

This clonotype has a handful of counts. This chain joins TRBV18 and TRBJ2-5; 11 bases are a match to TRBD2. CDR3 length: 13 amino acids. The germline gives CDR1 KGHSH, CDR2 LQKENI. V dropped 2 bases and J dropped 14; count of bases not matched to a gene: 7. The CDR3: CASSPTSLAGAYF. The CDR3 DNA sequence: TGTGCCAGCTCACCAACTTCACTAGCGGGAGCTTACTTC.

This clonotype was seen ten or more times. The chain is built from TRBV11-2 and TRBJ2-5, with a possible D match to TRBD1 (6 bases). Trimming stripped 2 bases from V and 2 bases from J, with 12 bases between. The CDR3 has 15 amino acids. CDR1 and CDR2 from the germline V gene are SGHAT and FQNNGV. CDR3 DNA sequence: TGTGCCAGCAGCTTAACTTACAGGGATCAAGAGACCCAGTACTTC. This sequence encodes CASSLTYRDQETQYF. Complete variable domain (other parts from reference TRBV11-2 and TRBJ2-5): EAGVAQSPRYKIIEKRQSVAFWCNPISGHATLYWYQQILGQGPKLLIQFQNNGVVDDSQLPKDRFSAERLKGVDSTLKIQPAKLEDSAVYLCASSLTYRDQETQYFGPGTRLLVL.

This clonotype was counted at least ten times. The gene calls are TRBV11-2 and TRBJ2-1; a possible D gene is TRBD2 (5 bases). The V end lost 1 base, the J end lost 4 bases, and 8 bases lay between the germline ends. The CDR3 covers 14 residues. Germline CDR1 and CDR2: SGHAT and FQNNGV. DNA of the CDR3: TGTGCCAGCAGCTTAGTTCGGGGATACAATGAGCAGTTCTTC. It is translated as CASSLVRGYNEQFF.

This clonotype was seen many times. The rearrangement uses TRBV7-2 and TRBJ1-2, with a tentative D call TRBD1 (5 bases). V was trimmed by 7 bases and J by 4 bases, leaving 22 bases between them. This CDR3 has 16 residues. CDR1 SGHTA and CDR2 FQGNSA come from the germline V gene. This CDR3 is CASTSGGGAIGYGYTF. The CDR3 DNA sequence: TGTGCCAGCACCTCGGGGGGTGGAGCCATAGGCTATGGCTACACCTTC.

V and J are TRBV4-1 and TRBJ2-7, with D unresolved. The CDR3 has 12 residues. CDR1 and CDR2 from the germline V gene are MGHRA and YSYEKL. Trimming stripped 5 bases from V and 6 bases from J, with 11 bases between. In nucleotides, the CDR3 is TGCGCCAGCAGCAGGTCTCCGGGCGAGCAGTACTTC. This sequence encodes CASSRSPGEQYF.

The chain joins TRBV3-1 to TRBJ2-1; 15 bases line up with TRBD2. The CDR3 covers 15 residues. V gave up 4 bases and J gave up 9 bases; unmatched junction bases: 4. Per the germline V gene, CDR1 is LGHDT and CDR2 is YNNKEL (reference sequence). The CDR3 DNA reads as TGTGCCAGCAGCCCGGGACTAGCGGGAGGTATTGAGCAGTTCTTC. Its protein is CASSPGLAGGIEQFF.

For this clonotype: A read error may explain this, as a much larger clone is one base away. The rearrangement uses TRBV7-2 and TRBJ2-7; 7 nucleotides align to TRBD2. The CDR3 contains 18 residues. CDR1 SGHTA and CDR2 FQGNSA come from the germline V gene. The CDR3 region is CACSLGVRSGLAVYEQYF. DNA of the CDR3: TGTGCCTGCAGCTTAGGGGTGAGGTCGGGGCTAGCGGTCTACGAGCAGTACTTC. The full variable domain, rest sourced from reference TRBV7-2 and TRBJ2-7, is GAGVSQSPSNKVTEKGKDVELRCDPISGHTALYWYRQSLGQGLEFLIYFQGNSAPDKSGLPSDRFSAERTGGSVSTLTIQRTQQEDSAVYLCACSLGVRSGLAVYEQYFGPGTRLTVT.

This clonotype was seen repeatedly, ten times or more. For the CDR3, the DNA is TGTGCCAGCAGAGCGCGGTACCCCGTACAAGAGACCCAGTACTTC. It specifies CASRARYPVQETQYF. The rearrangement joins TRBV3-1 to TRBJ2-5; D remains ambiguous. V was cut by 6 bases and J by 2 bases, with 16 bases left in between. Looked up from germline, CDR1 is LGHDT and CDR2 is YNNKEL (reference sequence). The CDR3 covers 15 residues.

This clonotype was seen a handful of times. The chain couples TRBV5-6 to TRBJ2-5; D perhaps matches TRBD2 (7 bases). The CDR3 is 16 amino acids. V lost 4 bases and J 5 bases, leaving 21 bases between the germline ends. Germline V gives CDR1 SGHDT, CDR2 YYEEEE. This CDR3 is CASSRPGGGRGETQYF. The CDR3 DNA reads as TGTGCCAGCAGCCGCCCGGGGGGCGGGAGAGGGGAGACCCAGTACTTC.

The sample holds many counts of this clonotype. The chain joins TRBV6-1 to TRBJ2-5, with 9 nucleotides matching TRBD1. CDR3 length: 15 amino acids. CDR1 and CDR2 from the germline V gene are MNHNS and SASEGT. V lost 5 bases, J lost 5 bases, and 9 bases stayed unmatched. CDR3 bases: TGTGCCAGCAGTTTAACAGGGGGCGGAGGGGAGACCCAGTACTTC. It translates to CASSLTGGGGETQYF.

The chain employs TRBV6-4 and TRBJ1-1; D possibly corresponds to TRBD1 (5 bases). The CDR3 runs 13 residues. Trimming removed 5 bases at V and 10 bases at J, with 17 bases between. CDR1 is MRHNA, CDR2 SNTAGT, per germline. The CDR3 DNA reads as TGTGCCAGCAGTCTAGCTCTTTTGGGGGGAGCTTTCTTT. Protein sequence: CASSLALLGGAFF.

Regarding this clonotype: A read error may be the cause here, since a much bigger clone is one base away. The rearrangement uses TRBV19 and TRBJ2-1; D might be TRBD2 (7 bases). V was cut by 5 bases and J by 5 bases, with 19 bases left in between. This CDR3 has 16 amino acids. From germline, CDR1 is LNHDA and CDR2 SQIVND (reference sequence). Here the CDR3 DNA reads TGTGCCAGTAGTGCCCTAGGGGGGGCGAAGGACAATGAGCAGTTCTTC. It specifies CASSALGGAKDNEQFF.

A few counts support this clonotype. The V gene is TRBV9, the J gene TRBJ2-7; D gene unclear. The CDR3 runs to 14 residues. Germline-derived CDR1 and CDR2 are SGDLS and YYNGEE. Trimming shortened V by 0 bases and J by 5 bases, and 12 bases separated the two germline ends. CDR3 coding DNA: TGTGCCAGCAGCGTAGATTTGGCGAGAGACGAGCAGTACTTC. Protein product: CASSVDLARDEQYF.

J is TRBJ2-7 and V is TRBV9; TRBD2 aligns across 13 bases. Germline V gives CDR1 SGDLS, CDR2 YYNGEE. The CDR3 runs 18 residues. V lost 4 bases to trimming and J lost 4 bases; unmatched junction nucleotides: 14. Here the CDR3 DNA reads TGTGCCAGCAGCCTCCGAGGACTAGCGGGAGTAACTATGTACGAGCAGTACTTC. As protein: CASSLRGLAGVTMYEQYF. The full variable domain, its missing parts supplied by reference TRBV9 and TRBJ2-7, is DSGVTQTPKHLITATGQRVTLRCSPRSGDLSVYWYQQSLDQGLQFLIQYYNGEERAKGNILERFSAQQFPDLHSELNLSSLELGDSALYFCASSLRGLAGVTMYEQYFGPGTRLTVT.

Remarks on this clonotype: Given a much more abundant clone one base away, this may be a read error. CDR3 protein: CASSVRQGSYQPQHF. Here the CDR3 DNA reads TGTGCCAGCAGCGTACGACAGGGCTCCTATCAGCCCCAGCATTTT. The chain has TRBV9 and TRBJ1-5; TRBD1 matches at 7 bases. Looked up from germline, CDR1 is SGDLS and CDR2 is YYNGEE. CDR3 size: 15 residues. The junction had 6 bases not matched to a gene; V was cut back by 1 base and J by 5 bases.

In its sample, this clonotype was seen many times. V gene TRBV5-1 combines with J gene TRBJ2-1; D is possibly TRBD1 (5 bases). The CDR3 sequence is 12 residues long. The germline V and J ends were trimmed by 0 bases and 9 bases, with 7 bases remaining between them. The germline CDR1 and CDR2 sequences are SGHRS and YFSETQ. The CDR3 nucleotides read TGCGCCAGCAGCTTGGAGGGGATTGAGCAGTTCTTC. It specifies CASSLEGIEQFF.

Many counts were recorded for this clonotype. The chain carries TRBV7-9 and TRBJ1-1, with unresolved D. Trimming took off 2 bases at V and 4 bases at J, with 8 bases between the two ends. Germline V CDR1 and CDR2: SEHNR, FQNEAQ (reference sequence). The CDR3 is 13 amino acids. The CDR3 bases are TGTGCCAGCAGCTTACGGGAGTTCACTGAAGCTTTCTTT. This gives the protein CASSLREFTEAFF.

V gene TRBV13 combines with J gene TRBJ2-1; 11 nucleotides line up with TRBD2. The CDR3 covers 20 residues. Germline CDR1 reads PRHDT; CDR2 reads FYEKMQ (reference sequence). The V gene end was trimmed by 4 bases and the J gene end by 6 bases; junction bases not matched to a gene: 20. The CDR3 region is CASSSTSGDEGLAASNEQFF. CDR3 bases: TGTGCCAGCAGCTCTACCTCAGGGGACGAGGGACTAGCGGCCTCCAATGAGCAGTTCTTC.

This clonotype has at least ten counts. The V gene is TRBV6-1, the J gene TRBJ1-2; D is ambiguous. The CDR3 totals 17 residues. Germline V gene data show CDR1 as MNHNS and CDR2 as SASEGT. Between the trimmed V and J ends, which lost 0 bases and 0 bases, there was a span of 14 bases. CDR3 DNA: TGTGCCAGCAGTGAAGCGCCGCCCAGTACATCTAACTATGGCTACACCTTC. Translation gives CASSEAPPSTSNYGYTF.

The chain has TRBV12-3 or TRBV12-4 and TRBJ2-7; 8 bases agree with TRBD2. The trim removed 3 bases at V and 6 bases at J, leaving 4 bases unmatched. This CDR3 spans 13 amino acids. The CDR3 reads CASSLGAGVEQYF. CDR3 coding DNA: TGTGCCAGCAGTTTGGGAGCGGGGGTCGAGCAGTACTTC.

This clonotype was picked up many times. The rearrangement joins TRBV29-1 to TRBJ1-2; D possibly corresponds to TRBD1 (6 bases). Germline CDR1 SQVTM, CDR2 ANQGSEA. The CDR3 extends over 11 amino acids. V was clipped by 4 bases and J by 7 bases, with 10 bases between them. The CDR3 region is CSVVGGSGYTF. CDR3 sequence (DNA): TGCAGCGTTGTAGGGGGGTCTGGCTACACCTTC. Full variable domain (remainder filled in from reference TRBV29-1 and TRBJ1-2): SAVISQKPSRDICQRGTSLTIQCQVDSQVTMMFWYRQQPGQSLTLIATANQGSEATYESGFVIDKFPISRPNLTFSTLTVSNMSPEDSSIYLCSVVGGSGYTFGSGTRLTVV.